One and the same sample provided the 5 T cell receptor beta chains below, sequenced in a study of cytomegalovirus exposure and HLA in healthy donors. Produced via immunoSEQ multiplex PCR; TCRdb's table is partial and in-frame only. The sample records 200,000 to 250,000 clones, 80% to 90% being singletons. The sample taken for sequencing was PBMCs. The source of these receptors is a woman under 30 in good health and CMV-seropositive.

The V call is TRBV18, the J call TRBJ1-2; 7 bases fit TRBD1. CDR3 length: 14 amino acids. Per germline, CDR1 KGHSH and CDR2 LQKENI. With V trimmed by 3 bases and J by 8 bases, 9 bases remained unmatched. The CDR3 reads CASSPFGQAEGYTF. For the CDR3, the DNA is TGTGCCAGCTCACCTTTTGGACAGGCCGAGGGCTACACCTTC.

The rearrangement links TRBV5-1 to TRBJ2-1; D possibly corresponds to TRBD2 (5 bases). Per germline, CDR1 SGHRS and CDR2 YFSETQ. The CDR3 is 18 residues long. V lost 0 bases and J lost 2, with 18 bases in between. The CDR3 nucleotides read TGCGCCAGCAGCTTGGGATTTGTAGTGGGGAGAGCCTACAATGAGCAGTTCTTC. Protein: CASSLGFVVGRAYNEQFF. Full variable domain (outside the CDR3, taken from reference TRBV5-1 and TRBJ2-1): KAGVTQTPRYLIKTRGQQVTLSCSPISGHRSVSWYQQTPGQGLQFLFEYFSETQRNKGNFPGRFSGRQFSNSRSEMNVSTLELGDSALYLCASSLGFVVGRAYNEQFFGPGTRLTVL.

This clone showed up many times. This chain uses TRBV5-1 with TRBJ2-7, with D maybe TRBD1 (5 bases). This CDR3 region has 13 residues. Germline lookup yields CDR1 SGHRS and CDR2 YFSETQ. Between the trimmed V and J ends, which lost 2 bases and 6 bases, there was a span of 12 bases. CDR3 loop: CASSFPRVREQYF. The CDR3 coding sequence is TGCGCCAGCAGCTTTCCCAGGGTCCGCGAGCAGTACTTC.

The V and J genes are TRBV28 and TRBJ2-7, with D possibly TRBD1 on 6 matching bases. The CDR3 spans 14 residues. V dropped 2 bases and J dropped 2 bases, with 10 bases sitting between them. Germline CDR1 is MDHEN and CDR2 is SYDVKM. The CDR3 DNA reads as TGTGCCAGCAGTTTACAGGGGATCACCTACGAGCAGTACTTC. Translating it yields CASSLQGITYEQYF.

V gene TRBV4-1 combines with J gene TRBJ1-1; 9 nucleotides match TRBD1. After removal of 2 bases from V and 0 bases from J, the junction contained 1 base not matched to a gene. This CDR3 has 15 residues. Per germline, CDR1 MGHRA and CDR2 YSYEKL. The CDR3 DNA sequence: TGCGCCAGCAGCCAAACAGGGGGCTTGAACACTGAAGCTTTCTTT. Encoded protein: CASSQTGGLNTEAFF.